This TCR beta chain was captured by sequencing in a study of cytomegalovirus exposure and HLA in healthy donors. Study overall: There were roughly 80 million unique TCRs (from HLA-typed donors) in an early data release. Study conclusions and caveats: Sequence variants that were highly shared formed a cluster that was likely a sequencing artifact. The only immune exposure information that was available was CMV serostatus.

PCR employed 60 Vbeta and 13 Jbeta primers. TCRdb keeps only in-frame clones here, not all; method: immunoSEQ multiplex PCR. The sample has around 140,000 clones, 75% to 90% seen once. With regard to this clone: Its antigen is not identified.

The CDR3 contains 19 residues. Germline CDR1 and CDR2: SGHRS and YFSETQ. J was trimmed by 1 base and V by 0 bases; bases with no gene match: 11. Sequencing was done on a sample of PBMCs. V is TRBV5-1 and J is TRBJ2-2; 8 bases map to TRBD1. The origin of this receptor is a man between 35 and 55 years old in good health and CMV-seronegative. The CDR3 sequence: CASSLDIAAGTGNTGELFF. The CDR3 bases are TGCGCCAGCAGCTTGGATATTGCGGCTGGGACAGGGAACACCGGGGAGCTGTTTTTT.